Presented here are 28 T cell receptor beta chains from one specimen sequenced in a study of cytomegalovirus exposure and HLA in healthy donors. Repertoires were generated with immunoSEQ multiplex PCR, while TCRdb's copy carries only in-frame clones and drops some. The repertoire holds about 130,000 clones, with about 91% as singletons. Sequencing used PBMCs. The receptors derive from a woman between 18 and 29 years old in good health and CMV-seronegative.

There are a few counts of this clone. V and J are TRBV5-6 and TRBJ1-2; 9 bases fit TRBD1. This CDR3 is built from 12 residues. With V trimmed by 4 bases and J by 6 bases, 1 base remained unmatched. The germline gives CDR1 SGHDT, CDR2 YYEEEE. CDR3 bases: TGTGCCAGCAGCCGGACAGGGGATGGCTACACCTTC. Amino acids: CASSRTGDGYTF. Complete variable domain (other parts from reference TRBV5-6 and TRBJ1-2): DAGVTQSPTHLIKTRGQQVTLRCSPKSGHDTVSWYQQALGQGPQFIFQYYEEEERQRGNFPDRFSGHQFPNYSSELNVNALLLGDSALYLCASSRTGDGYTFGSGTRLTVV.

The gene calls are TRBV5-1 and TRBJ1-3; 7 nucleotides agree with TRBD1. Germline values: CDR1 SGHRS, CDR2 YFSETQ. V was clipped by 0 bases and J by 4 bases; unmatched bases: 4. This CDR3 has 15 residues. Here the CDR3 DNA reads TGCGCCAGCAGCTTGGGGGACAGATCGGGAAACACCATATATTTT. As protein: CASSLGDRSGNTIYF.

The chain uses TRBV5-8 and TRBJ1-5; possible D gene TRBD1, 5 bases. With 4 bases removed from V and 7 bases from J, the gap between germline ends came to 18 bases. Germline loops: CDR1 SGHTS, CDR2 YDEGEE. This CDR3 is built from 15 residues. As DNA, the CDR3 is TGTGCCAGCAGCACCTACCAAGGAAGGGGCCAGCCCCAGCATTTT. Translated, it gives CASSTYQGRGQPQHF. The whole variable domain, remainder taken from reference TRBV5-8 and TRBJ1-5, is EAGVTQSPTHLIKTRGQQATLRCSPISGHTSVYWYQQALGLGLQFLLWYDEGEERNRGNFPPRFSGRQFPNYSSELNVNALELEDSALYLCASSTYQGRGQPQHFGDGTRLSIL.

In this sample, this clone turned up once. The chain is built from TRBV19 and TRBJ1-2, with a possible D match to TRBD1 (5 bases). Trimming shortened V by 3 bases and J by 5 bases, and 7 bases separated the two germline ends. The CDR3 runs to 12 residues. The germline gives CDR1 LNHDA, CDR2 SQIVND (reference sequence). CDR3 in amino acids: CASSIRGYGYTF. The CDR3 DNA sequence: TGTGCCAGTAGTATTAGGGGTTATGGCTACACCTTC.

The chain combines TRBV11-2 with TRBJ1-3; D remains unclear. The CDR3 sequence is 15 residues long. Germline V CDR1 and CDR2: SGHAT, FQNNGV. V lost 5 bases and J 0 bases, leaving 11 bases between the germline ends. This CDR3 is CASSVGHISGNTIYF. The CDR3 DNA reads TGTGCCAGCAGCGTAGGGCATATCTCTGGAAACACCATATATTTT.

The chain carries TRBV11-3 and TRBJ2-2, with 8 bases lining up with TRBD1. Germline lookup yields CDR1 SGHNT and CDR2 YENEEA. Trimming at V came to 5 bases and at J to 7 bases, leaving 6 bases not matched to a gene. The CDR3 runs 14 residues. The CDR3 bases are TGTGCCAGCAGCCCCAGGGGGCGCGGCGGGGAGCTGTTTTTT. Amino acids: CASSPRGRGGELFF.

The rearrangement uses TRBV7-3 and TRBJ2-1; the match to TRBD2 covers 8 bases. With 5 bases clipped from V and 10 bases from J, the junction kept 10 bases outside the gene matches. There are 14 residues in the CDR3. Germline V gene data show CDR1 as SGHTA and CDR2 as FQGTGA. The CDR3 bases are TGTGCCAGCAGCCCCCGGGCTAGCGGGCCAGAGCAGTTCTTC. It specifies CASSPRASGPEQFF.

This chain connects TRBV5-1 to TRBJ1-3, with D possibly being TRBD1 (5 bases). From germline, CDR1 is SGHRS and CDR2 YFSETQ. The CDR3 contains 15 residues. Trimming removed 5 bases from V and 0 bases from J, with 12 bases in between. CDR3 loop: CASRTTGISGNTIYF. CDR3 DNA: TGCGCCAGCAGGACAACAGGCATCTCTGGAAACACCATATATTTT.

The chain has TRBV15 and TRBJ1-2; D is unclear. Germline lookup yields CDR1 LNHNV and CDR2 YYDKDF (reference sequence). This CDR3 comprises 12 residues. Trimming cost V 4 bases and J 4 bases, with 7 bases left between them. The CDR3 loop reads CATSISLYGYTF. Here the CDR3 DNA reads TGTGCCACCAGCATTAGCCTCTATGGCTACACCTTC.

This clone was detected only once. The V gene is TRBV4-2, the J gene TRBJ1-6; tentative D call: TRBD1 (5 bases). V was trimmed by 2 bases and J by 3 bases, leaving 14 bases between them. The CDR3 consists of 17 residues. Germline V gene data show CDR1 as LGHNA and CDR2 as YNFKEQ. As DNA, the CDR3 is TGTGCCAGCAGCCAAAAGATACAGGACCTCTATAATTCACCCCTCCACTTT. The encoded protein is CASSQKIQDLYNSPLHF.

The chain recombines TRBV7-3 with TRBJ1-1, with D possibly matching TRBD1 (5 bases). Trimming pared 3 bases from V and 8 bases from J, leaving 13 bases between. CDR1 SGHTA and CDR2 FQGTGA come from the germline V gene. The CDR3 is made up of 13 amino acids. In DNA form, the CDR3 reads TGTGCCAGCAGCTTCACCAGACAGACCGAAGCTTTCTTT. Its protein product is CASSFTRQTEAFF.

The rearrangement links TRBV28 to TRBJ2-7; weak D call: TRBD2 (7 bases). The CDR3 runs 16 residues. Germline CDR1 reads MDHEN; CDR2 reads SYDVKM. V lost 5 bases to trimming and J lost 2 bases, with 19 bases between them. CDR3 bases: TGTGCCAGCAGTATCGGGGGGCTACCTACGCCCTACGAGCAGTACTTC. Translated: CASSIGGLPTPYEQYF.

V usage is TRBV2 and J usage is TRBJ2-7; a weak D match, TRBD2 (6 bases). The CDR3 covers 17 residues. The germline CDR1 and CDR2 sequences are SNHLY and FYNNEI. V was clipped by 1 base and J by 2 bases, with 18 bases between them. The CDR3 region is CASSEGRAGRWAYEQYF. The CDR3 bases are TGTGCCAGCAGTGAAGGGAGGGCAGGCCGATGGGCCTACGAGCAGTACTTC.

V usage is TRBV7-9 and J usage is TRBJ2-7, with a weak D call TRBD1 (8 bases). The CDR3 loop spans 15 amino acids. V lost 5 bases to trimming and J lost 2 bases, with 16 bases between them. The germline gives CDR1 SEHNR, CDR2 FQNEAQ (reference sequence). DNA of the CDR3: TGTGCCAGCAGCCTCAGGACAGGGACTACCTACGAGCAGTACTTC. As protein: CASSLRTGTTYEQYF.

The chain joins TRBV29-1 to TRBJ2-3; D may be TRBD2 (6 bases). With 4 bases removed from V and 3 bases from J, the gap between germline ends came to 17 bases. CDR3 length: 15 amino acids. CDR1 is SQVTM, CDR2 ANQGSEA, per germline. The CDR3 DNA follows: TGCAGCGTTGCCACCGGGACGGGGAGGACAGATACGCAGTATTTT. Its protein is CSVATGTGRTDTQYF.

The V call is TRBV6-6, the J call TRBJ1-5; TRBD1 is a possible D gene (5 bases). Germline V gene data show CDR1 as MNHNY and CDR2 as SVGAGI (reference sequence). V lost 4 bases to trimming and J lost 2 bases, with 15 bases between them. CDR3 length equals 16 residues. CDR3 amino acids: CASSFTGPQGNQPQHF. CDR3 bases: TGTGCCAGCAGTTTTACAGGTCCACAAGGCAATCAGCCCCAGCATTTT.

This sequence joins TRBV11-1 and TRBJ2-3; a weak D match, TRBD1 (6 bases). CDR3 size: 15 residues. Germline V gives CDR1 SGHAT, CDR2 FQDESV (reference sequence). The V and J ends lost 3 bases and 3 bases respectively, with 13 bases between them. The CDR3 protein is CASSFRTVGTDTQYF. The CDR3 DNA reads as TGTGCCAGCAGCTTCCGGACAGTTGGGACAGATACGCAGTATTTT.

This chain joins TRBV7-9 and TRBJ1-5; the match to TRBD1 covers 7 bases. From germline, CDR1 is SEHNR and CDR2 FQNEAQ (reference sequence). V was clipped by 5 bases and J by 0 bases; unmatched bases: 4. The CDR3 consists of 15 residues. The CDR3 loop is CASSGGTVSNQPQHF. The DNA of the CDR3 is TGTGCCAGCAGCGGAGGGACAGTTAGCAATCAGCCCCAGCATTTT.

J is TRBJ1-5 and V is TRBV4-1; D is unresolved. Germline V gives CDR1 MGHRA, CDR2 YSYEKL. V was pared by 1 base and J by 3 bases, with 10 bases between. This CDR3 region has 15 residues. CDR3 sequence reads: CASSQGKLNNQPQHF. CDR3 DNA: TGCGCCAGCAGCCAAGGAAAACTGAACAATCAGCCCCAGCATTTT.

The chain has TRBV6-6 and TRBJ2-1, with 8 bases fitting TRBD2. The V gene's germline CDR1 is MNHNY and CDR2 SVGAGI (reference sequence). V shed 4 bases and J 8 bases; nucleotides not matched to a gene: 4. CDR3 length: 13 amino acids. The CDR3 DNA is TGTGCCAGCAGTTTTCCCGGGGGGGATGAGCAGTTCTTC. This gives the protein CASSFPGGDEQFF.

This rearrangement joins TRBV6-5 to TRBJ1-5; D unresolved. V was shortened by 5 bases and J by 2 bases, with 10 bases between the two germline ends. This CDR3 is 14 amino acids long. Germline V CDR1 and CDR2: MNHEY, SVGAGI. The CDR3 here is CASSPGQGNQPQHF. CDR3 DNA: TGTGCCAGCAGTCCCGGTCAGGGCAATCAGCCCCAGCATTTT.

The chain combines TRBV9 with TRBJ2-7, with 8 bases identical to TRBD2. In germline, CDR1 is SGDLS, CDR2 YYNGEE. The CDR3 spans 14 residues. V dropped 6 bases and J dropped 3; count of bases not matched to a gene: 8. The CDR3 protein is CASTPGGGVYEQYF. DNA of the CDR3: TGTGCCAGCACCCCGGGGGGGGGCGTCTACGAGCAGTACTTC.

CDR3 nucleotides: TGTGCCAGCAGTCGGAACCCGACTGTCTACGAGCAGTACTTC. Amino acids: CASSRNPTVYEQYF. The chain couples TRBV5-4 to TRBJ2-7; D gene unclear. This CDR3 has 14 amino acids. Trimming cost V 5 bases and J 3 bases, with 15 bases left between them. Germline V gives CDR1 SGHNT, CDR2 YYREEE (reference sequence).

The chain has TRBV21-1 and TRBJ1-6; the table names TRBD1, a call not compared with the DNA. TRBV21-1 has pseudogene status. The CDR3 runs to 17 residues. For the CDR3, the DNA is TGTGCCAGCAGCAAAGGGGGGATGACAGGGAATTGTTCACCCCTCCACTTT. As protein: CASSKGGMTGNCSPLHF.

The chain combines TRBV7-9 with TRBJ2-3; TRBD2 matches 8 bases. The ends lost 5 bases at V and 4 bases at J; junction bases unmatched: 14. This CDR3 spans 17 amino acids. Germline V gene sequence: CDR1 SEHNR, CDR2 FQNEAQ (reference sequence). The CDR3 region is CASSPHPRGGGADTQYF. DNA for the CDR3: TGTGCCAGCAGCCCCCACCCTCGGGGGGGCGGGGCAGATACGCAGTATTTT.

The genes are TRBV2 and TRBJ1-2; tentative D call: TRBD1 (6 bases). CDR1 and CDR2 (germline): SNHLY, FYNNEI. This CDR3 has 16 residues. The germline V and J ends were trimmed by 5 bases and 4 bases, with 20 bases remaining between them. The CDR3 sequence is CASSNPRGAGAYGYTF. CDR3 nucleotides: TGTGCCAGCAGTAACCCTCGGGGGGCGGGCGCCTATGGCTACACCTTC.

This rearrangement joins TRBV6-5 to TRBJ2-1, with TRBD1 as a possible D gene (5 bases). This CDR3 region has 14 residues. Germline CDR1 reads MNHEY; CDR2 reads SVGAGI. The V end lost 7 bases, the J end lost 8 bases, and 18 bases lay between the germline ends. This CDR3 reads CASTLIGAEHEQFF. CDR3 in DNA: TGTGCCAGCACCCTTATAGGGGCTGAGCATGAGCAGTTCTTC.

The CDR3 spells CASSQGTGGGKLFF. The CDR3 nucleotides read TGCGCCAGCAGCCAAGGGACAGGGGGCGGAAAACTGTTTTTT. The chain recombines TRBV4-1 with TRBJ1-4; 11 bases map to TRBD1. Germline-derived CDR1 and CDR2 are MGHRA and YSYEKL. Trimming removed 1 base from V and 10 bases from J; junction bases left unmatched: 2. The CDR3 is made up of 14 amino acids.